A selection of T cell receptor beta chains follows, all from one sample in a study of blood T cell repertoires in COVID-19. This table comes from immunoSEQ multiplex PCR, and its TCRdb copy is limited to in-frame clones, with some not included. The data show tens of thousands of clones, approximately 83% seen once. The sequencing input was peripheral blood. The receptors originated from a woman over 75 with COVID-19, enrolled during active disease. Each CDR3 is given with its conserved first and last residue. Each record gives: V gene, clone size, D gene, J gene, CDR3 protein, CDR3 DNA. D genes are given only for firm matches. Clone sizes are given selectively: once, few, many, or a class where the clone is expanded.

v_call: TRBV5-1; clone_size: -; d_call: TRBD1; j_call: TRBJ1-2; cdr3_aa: CASSLGKTGGYGYTF; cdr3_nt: TGCGCCAGCAGCTTGGGGAAGACAGGGGGCTATGGCTACACCTTC
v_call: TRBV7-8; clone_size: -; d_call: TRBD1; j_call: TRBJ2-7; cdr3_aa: CASSRGTGGGFYEQYF; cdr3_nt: TGTGCCAGCAGCCGAGGGACAGGGGGCGGATTTTACGAGCAGTACTTC
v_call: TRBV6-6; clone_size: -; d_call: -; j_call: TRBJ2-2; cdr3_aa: CASSITSGTGELFF; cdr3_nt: TGTGCCAGCAGTATAACGTCGGGGACCGGGGAGCTGTTTTTT
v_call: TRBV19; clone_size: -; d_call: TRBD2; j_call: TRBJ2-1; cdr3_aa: CASSMGGGPSSYNEQFF; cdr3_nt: TGTGCCAGTAGTATGGGCGGGGGGCCGAGCTCCTACAATGAGCAGTTCTTC
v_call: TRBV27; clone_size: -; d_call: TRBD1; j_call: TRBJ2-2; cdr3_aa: CASSPRGRNTGELFF; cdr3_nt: TGTGCCAGCAGCCCGAGGGGGCGCAACACCGGGGAGCTGTTTTTT
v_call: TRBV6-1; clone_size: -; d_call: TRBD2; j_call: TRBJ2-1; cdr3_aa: CASSERLAGAVVEQFF; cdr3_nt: TGTGCCAGCAGTGAACGACTAGCGGGGGCGGTAGTTGAGCAGTTCTTC
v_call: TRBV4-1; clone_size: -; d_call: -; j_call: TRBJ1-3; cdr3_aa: CASSQGPGTPGNTIYF; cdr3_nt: TGCGCCAGCAGCCAAGGTCCGGGTACCCCTGGAAACACCATATATTTT
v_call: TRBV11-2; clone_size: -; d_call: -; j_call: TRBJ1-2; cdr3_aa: CASSSSPRGKRNGYTF; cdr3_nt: TGTGCCAGCAGCTCTAGCCCCCGGGGGAAGCGGAATGGCTACACCTTC
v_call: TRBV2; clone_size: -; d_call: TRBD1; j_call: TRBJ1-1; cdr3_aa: CASRLTGKALEAFF; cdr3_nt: TGTGCCAGCAGATTGACAGGGAAAGCGCTTGAAGCTTTCTTT
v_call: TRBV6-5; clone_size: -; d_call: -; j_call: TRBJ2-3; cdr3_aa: CASRDSSSRGDTQYF; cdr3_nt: TGTGCCAGCAGGGACAGTTCAAGTCGGGGAGATACGCAGTATTTT
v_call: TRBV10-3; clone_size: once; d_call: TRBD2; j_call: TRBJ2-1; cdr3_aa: CAISEPSGGSHEQFF; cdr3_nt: TGTGCCATCAGTGAACCTAGCGGGGGGTCCCATGAGCAGTTCTTC
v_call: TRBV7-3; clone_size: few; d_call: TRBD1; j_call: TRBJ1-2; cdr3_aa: CASSLRDRGLVVNYGYTF; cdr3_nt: TGTGCCAGCAGCTTAAGGGACAGGGGACTCGTCGTTAACTATGGCTACACCTTC
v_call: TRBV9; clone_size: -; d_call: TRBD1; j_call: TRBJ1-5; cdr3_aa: CASTAGTADQPQHF; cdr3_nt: TGTGCCAGTACGGCCGGGACAGCTGATCAGCCCCAGCATTTT
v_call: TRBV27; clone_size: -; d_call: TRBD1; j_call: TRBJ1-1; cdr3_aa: CASSLGQGLTNTEAFF; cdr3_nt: TGTGCCAGCAGTTTAGGACAGGGGCTTACGAACACTGAAGCTTTCTTT